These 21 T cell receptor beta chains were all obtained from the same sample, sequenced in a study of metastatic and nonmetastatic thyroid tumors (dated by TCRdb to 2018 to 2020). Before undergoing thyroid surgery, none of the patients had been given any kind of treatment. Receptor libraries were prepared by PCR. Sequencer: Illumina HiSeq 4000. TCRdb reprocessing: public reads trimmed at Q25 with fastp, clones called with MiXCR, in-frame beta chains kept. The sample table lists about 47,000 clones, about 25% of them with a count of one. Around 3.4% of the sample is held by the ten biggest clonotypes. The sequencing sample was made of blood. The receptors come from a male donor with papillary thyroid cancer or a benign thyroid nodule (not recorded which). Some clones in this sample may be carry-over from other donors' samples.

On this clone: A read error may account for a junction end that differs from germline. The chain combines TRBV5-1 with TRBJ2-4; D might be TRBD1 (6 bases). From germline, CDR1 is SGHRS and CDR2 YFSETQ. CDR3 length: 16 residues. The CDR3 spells CTSSGVQGGGQNIQYF. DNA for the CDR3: TGCACCAGCAGCGGAGTACAGGGTGGCGGCCAAAACATTCAGTACTTC.

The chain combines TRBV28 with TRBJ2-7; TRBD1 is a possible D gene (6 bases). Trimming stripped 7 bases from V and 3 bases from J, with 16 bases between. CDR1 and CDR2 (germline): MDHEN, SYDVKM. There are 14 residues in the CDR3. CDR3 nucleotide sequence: TGTGCCAGCAATATCCCAGGGGCAGTCTACGAGCAGTACTTC. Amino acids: CASNIPGAVYEQYF. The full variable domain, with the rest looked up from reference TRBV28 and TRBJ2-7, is DVKVTQSSRYLVKRTGEKVFLECVQDMDHENMFWYRQDPGLGLRLIYFSYDVKMKEKGDIPEGYSVSREKKERFSLILESASTNQTSMYLCASNIPGAVYEQYFGPGTRLTVT.

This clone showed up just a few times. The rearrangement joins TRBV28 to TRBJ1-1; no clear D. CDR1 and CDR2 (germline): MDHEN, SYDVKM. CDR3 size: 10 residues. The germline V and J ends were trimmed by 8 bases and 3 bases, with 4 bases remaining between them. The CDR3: CASGHTEAFF. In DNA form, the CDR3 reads TGTGCCAGCGGGCACACTGAAGCTTTCTTT.

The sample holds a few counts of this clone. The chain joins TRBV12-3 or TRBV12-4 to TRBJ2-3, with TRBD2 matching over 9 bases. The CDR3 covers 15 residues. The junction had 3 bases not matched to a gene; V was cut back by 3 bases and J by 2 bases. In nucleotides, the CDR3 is TGTGCCAGCAGTTTGGCTAGCGGGATCACAGATACGCAGTATTTT. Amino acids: CASSLASGITDTQYF.

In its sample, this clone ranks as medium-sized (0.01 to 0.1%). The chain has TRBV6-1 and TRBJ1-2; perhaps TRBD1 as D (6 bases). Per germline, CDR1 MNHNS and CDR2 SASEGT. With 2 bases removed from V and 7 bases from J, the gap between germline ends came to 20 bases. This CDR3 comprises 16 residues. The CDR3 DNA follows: TGTGCCAGCAGTGAAAGATTGTTAACAGGGTGGTTTGGCTACACCTTC. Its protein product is CASSERLLTGWFGYTF.

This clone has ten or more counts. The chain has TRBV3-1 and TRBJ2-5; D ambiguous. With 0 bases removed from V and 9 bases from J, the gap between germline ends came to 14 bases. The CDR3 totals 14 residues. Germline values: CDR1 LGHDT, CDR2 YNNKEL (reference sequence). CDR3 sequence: CASSQDQAFGAQYF. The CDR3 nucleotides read TGTGCCAGCAGCCAAGACCAGGCCTTTGGGGCCCAGTACTTC.

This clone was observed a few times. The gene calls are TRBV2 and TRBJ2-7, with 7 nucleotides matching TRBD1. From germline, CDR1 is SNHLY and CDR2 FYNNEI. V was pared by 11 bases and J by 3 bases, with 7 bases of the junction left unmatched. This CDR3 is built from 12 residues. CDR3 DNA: TGTGCCGCCCGGGACAGATACTACGAGCAGTACTTC. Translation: CAARDRYYEQYF.

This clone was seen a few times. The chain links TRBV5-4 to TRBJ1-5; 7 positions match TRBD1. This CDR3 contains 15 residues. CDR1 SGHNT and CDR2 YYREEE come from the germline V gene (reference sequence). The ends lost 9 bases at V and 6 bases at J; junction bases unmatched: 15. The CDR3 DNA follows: TGTGCCACCTCTGGAGGGGGCGCGAATTCTCAGCCCCAGCATTTT. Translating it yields CATSGGGANSQPQHF.

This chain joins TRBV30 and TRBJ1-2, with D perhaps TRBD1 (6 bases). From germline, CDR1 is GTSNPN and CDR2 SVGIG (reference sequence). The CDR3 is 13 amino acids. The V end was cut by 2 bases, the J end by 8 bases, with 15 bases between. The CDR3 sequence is CAWSRAGALGYTF. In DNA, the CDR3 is TGTGCCTGGAGTCGGGCAGGGGCTTTGGGCTACACCTTC.

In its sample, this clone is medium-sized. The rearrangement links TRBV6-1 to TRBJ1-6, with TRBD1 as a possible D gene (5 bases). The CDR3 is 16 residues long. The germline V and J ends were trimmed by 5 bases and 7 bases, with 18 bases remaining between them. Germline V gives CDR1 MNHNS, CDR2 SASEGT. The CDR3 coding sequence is TGTGCCAGCAGTCCCGGGTGGGGACGGATGAATTCACCCCTCCACTTT. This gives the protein CASSPGWGRMNSPLHF.

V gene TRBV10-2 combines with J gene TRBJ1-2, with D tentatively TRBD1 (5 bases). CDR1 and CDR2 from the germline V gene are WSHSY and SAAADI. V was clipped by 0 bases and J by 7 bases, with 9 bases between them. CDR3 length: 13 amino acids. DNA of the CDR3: TGCGCCAGCAGTGAGTCATCGGGGGTTGGCTACACCTTC. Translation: CASSESSGVGYTF.

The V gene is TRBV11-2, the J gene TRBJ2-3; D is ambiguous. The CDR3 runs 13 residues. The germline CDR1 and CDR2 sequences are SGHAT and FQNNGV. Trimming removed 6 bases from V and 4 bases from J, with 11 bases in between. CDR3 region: CASRPPAADTQYF. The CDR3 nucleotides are TGTGCCAGCAGGCCACCGGCCGCAGATACGCAGTATTTT.

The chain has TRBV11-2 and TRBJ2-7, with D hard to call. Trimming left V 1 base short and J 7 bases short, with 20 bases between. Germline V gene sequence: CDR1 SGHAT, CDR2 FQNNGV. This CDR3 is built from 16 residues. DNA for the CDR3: TGTGCCAGCAGCTTAGTTGCATGGATGTTGGTTTGGGAGCAGTACTTC. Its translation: CASSLVAWMLVWEQYF.

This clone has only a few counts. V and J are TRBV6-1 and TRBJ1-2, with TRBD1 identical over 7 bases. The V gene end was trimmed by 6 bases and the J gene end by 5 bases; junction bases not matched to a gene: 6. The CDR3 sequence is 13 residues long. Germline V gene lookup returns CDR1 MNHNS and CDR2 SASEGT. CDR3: CASRPGQTYGYTF. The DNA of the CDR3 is TGTGCCAGCAGACCGGGACAGACATATGGCTACACCTTC.

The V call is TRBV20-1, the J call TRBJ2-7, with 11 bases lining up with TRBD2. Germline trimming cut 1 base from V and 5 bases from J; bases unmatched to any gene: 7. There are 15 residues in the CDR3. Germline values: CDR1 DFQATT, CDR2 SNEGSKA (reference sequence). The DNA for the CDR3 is TGCAGTGCTAGAGGACTAGCGGGGACCCCACACGAGCAGTACTTC. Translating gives CSARGLAGTPHEQYF.

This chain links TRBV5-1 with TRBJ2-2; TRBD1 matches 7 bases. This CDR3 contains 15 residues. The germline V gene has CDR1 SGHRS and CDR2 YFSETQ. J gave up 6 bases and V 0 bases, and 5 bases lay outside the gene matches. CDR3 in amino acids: CASSLGTGVPGELFF. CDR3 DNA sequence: TGCGCCAGCAGCTTGGGAACAGGGGTGCCCGGGGAGCTGTTTTTT.

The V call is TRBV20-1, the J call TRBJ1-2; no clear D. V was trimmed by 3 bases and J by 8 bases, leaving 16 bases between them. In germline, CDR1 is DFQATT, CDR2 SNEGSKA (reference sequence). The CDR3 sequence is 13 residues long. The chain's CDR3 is CSARSWELVGYTF. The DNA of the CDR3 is TGCAGTGCTAGGAGCTGGGAGTTGGTCGGCTACACCTTC.

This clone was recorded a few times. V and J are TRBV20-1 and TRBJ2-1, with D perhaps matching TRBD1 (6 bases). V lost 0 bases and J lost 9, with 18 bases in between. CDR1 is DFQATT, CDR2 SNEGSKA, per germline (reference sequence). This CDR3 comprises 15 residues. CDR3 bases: TGCAGTGCTAGAGATTATAAAAGAGGGGGAGCTGAGCAGTTCTTC. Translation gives CSARDYKRGGAEQFF.

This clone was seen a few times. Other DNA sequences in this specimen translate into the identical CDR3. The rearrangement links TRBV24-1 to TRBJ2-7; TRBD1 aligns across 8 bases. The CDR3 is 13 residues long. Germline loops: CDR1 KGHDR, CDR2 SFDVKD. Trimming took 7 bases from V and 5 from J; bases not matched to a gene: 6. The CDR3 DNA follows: TGTGCCACCAGCCCAGGGGGCGGGAACGAGCAGTACTTC. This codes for CATSPGGGNEQYF.

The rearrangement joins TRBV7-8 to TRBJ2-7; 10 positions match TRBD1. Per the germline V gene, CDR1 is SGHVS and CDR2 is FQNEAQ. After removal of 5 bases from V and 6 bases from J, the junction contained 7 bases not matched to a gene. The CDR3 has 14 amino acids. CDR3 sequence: CASSQTGGLLEQYF. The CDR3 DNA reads TGTGCCAGCAGCCAGACAGGGGGCCTACTCGAGCAGTACTTC.

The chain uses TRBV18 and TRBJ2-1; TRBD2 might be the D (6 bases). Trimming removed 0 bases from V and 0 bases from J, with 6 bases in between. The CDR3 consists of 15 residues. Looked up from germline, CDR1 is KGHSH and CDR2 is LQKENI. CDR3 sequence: CASSPPGGSYNEQFF. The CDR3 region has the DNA TGTGCCAGCTCACCACCGGGGGGCTCCTACAATGAGCAGTTCTTC.